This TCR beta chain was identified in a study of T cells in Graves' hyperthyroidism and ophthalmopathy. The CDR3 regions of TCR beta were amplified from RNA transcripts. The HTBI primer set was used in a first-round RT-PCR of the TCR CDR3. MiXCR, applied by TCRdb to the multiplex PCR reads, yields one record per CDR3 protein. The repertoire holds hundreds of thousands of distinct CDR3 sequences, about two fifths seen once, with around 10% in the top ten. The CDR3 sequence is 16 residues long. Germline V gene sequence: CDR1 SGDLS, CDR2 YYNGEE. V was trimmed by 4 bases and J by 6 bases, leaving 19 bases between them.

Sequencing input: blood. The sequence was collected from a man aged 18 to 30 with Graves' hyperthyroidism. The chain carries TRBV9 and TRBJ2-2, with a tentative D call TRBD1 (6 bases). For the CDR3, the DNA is TGTGCCAGCAGCCCCTACGACGGGACAAGAGCCGGGGAGCTGTTTTTT. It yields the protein CASSPYDGTRAGELFF.